Given below is one T cell receptor beta chain in context. Its matching antigen is unknown. The data derive from a study of T cell responses to AZD1222 COVID-19 vaccine. Points from the study as a whole: CD4 TCRs covered the whole spike, strongest at regions 160-218 and 743-854. Only a handful of AZD1222 recipients were seropositive at baseline.

The CDR3 runs 13 residues. Looked up from germline, CDR1 is MDHEN and CDR2 is SYDVKM. The V gene lost 8 bases and the J gene lost 0 bases, with 8 bases spanning the gap. Assay used: immunoSEQ multiplex PCR; TCRdb lists only in-frame clones, some missing. The sample holds 130,000 to 150,000 clones, 80% to 90% seen once. The receptor comes from an adult in good health. J is TRBJ1-5 and V is TRBV28, with D unresolved. The input for sequencing was peripheral blood, taken on day 0 of AZD1222 vaccination. CDR3 bases: TGTGCCAGCGTCCAATATAGCAATCAGCCCCAGCATTTT. This codes for CASVQYSNQPQHF.